This T cell receptor beta chain was recorded in a study of T cell changes during pregnancy in multiple sclerosis. Assay: immunoSEQ multiplex PCR; the TCRdb copy retains only in-frame clones and omits some. This table holds approximately 92,000 clones, 92% found once. V lost 4 bases to trimming and J lost 7 bases, with 25 bases between them. The germline V gene has CDR1 MDHEN and CDR2 SYDVKM. There are 17 residues in the CDR3. This TCR derives from a female donor with multiple sclerosis, enrolled in a pregnancy study. The chain carries TRBV28 and TRBJ2-5; D is perhaps TRBD2 (6 bases). Sequences were derived from peripheral blood, sampled in the first trimester of pregnancy. The CDR3 spells CASSSGFGSGSLRTQYF. The CDR3 DNA reads TGTGCCAGCAGTTCAGGTTTTGGTAGCGGAAGCCTCCGGACCCAGTACTTC.